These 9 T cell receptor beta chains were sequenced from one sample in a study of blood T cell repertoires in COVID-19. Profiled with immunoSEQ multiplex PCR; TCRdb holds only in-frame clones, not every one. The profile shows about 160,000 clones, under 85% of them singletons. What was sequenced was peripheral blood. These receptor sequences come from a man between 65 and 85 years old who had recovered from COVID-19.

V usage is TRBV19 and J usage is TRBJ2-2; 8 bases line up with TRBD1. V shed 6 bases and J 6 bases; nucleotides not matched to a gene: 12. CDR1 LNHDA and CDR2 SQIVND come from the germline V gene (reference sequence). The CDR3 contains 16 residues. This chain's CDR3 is CASSSYDRGGAGELFF. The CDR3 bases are TGTGCCAGTAGCAGCTACGACAGGGGAGGTGCCGGGGAGCTGTTTTTT.

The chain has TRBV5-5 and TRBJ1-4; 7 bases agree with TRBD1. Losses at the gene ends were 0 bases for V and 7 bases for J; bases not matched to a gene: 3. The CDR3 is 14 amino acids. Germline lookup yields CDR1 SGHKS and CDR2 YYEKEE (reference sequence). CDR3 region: CASSLVAGGEKLFF. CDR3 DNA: TGTGCCAGCAGCTTGGTGGCAGGGGGTGAAAAACTGTTTTTT. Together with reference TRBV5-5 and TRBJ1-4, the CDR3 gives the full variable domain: DAGVTQSPTHLIKTRGQQVTLRCSPISGHKSVSWYQQVLGQGPQFIFQYYEKEERGRGNFPDRFSARQFPNYSSELNVNALLLGDSALYLCASSLVAGGEKLFFGSGTQLSVL.

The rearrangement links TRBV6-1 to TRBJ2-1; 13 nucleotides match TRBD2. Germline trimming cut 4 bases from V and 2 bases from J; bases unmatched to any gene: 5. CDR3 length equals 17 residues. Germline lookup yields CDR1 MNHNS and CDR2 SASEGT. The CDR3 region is CASSGQLAGGAYNEQFF. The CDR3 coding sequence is TGTGCCAGCAGTGGCCAACTAGCGGGAGGGGCCTACAATGAGCAGTTCTTC.

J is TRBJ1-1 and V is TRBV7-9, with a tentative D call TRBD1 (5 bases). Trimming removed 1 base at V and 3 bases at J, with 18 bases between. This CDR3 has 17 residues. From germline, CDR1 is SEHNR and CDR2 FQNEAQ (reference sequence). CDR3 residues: CASSLGALGGSDTEAFF. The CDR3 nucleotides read TGTGCCAGCAGCTTAGGGGCCCTGGGGGGGTCGGACACTGAAGCTTTCTTT.

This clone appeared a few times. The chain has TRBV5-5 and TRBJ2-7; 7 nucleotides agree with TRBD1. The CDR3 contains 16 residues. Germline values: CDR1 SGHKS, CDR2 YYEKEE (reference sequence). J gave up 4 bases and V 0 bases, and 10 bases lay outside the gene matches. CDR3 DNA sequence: TGTGCCAGCAGCTTGGCGCCTCAAAGGGGGCGGTACGAGCAGTACTTC. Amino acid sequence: CASSLAPQRGRYEQYF.

CDR3 protein: CASSVGQGAGYTF. CDR3 nucleotide sequence: TGTGCCAGCAGCGTAGGGCAGGGGGCTGGCTACACCTTC. The chain is built from TRBV9 and TRBJ1-2; 8 nucleotides line up with TRBD1. Germline loops: CDR1 SGDLS, CDR2 YYNGEE. V shed 0 bases, J shed 7 bases, and the junction held 2 bases outside the gene matches. CDR3 size: 13 residues.

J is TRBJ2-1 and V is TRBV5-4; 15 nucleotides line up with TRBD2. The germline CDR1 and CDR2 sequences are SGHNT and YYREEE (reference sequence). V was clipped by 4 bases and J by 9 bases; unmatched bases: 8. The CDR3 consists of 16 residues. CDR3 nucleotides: TGTGCCAGCAGCGGCTGGACTAGCGGGAGGGCCCGTGAGCAGTTCTTC. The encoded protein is CASSGWTSGRAREQFF.

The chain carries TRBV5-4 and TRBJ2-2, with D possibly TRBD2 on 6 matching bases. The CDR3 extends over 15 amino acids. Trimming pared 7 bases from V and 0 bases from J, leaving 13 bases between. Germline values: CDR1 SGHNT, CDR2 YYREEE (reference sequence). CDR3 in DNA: TGTGCCAGCGACTCCGGGACTTCGAACACCGGGGAGCTGTTTTTT. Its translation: CASDSGTSNTGELFF.

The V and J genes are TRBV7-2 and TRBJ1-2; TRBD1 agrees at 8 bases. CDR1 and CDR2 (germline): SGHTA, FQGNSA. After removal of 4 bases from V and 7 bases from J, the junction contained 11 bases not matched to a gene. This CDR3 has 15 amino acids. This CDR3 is CASSSYGQGLSGYTF. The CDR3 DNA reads TGTGCCAGCAGCTCCTACGGACAGGGTTTGAGTGGCTACACCTTC.